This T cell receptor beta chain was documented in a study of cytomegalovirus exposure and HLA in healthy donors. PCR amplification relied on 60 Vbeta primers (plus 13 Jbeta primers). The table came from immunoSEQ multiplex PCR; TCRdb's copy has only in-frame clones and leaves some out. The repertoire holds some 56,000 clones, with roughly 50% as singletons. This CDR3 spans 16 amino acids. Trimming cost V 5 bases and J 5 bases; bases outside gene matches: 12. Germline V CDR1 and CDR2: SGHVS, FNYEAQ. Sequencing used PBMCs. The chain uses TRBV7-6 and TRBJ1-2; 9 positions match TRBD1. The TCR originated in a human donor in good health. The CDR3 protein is CASSLSTGQGFYGYTF. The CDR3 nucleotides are TGTGCCAGCAGCCTTAGTACGGGACAGGGCTTTTATGGCTACACCTTC.